This TCR beta chain comes out of a study of CD8+CD57+ T cells in acquired aplastic anemia. The study, taken as a whole, reports: No significant patient-versus-control difference appeared in CD8+ Simpson's diversity. Overlapping CD8+ CDR3 repertoires of patients and controls contained 25 to 35 shared sequences.

Genomic DNA, the template, was used for profiling of the TCR beta VDJ and CDR3. TCRdb redid the calling of the reads with MiXCR, one entry per CDR3 protein. This table has 100,000 to 150,000 distinct CDR3 sequences, approximately 41% appearing once. CDR3 length: 13 residues. The V and J ends lost 5 bases and 6 bases respectively, with 11 bases between them. The table lists this clonotype with many counts. Its target is not known. Previously, flow cytometry had revealed CD8+CD57+ cell expansion in the patients chosen for sequencing. When blood sampling took place, the patients had received no therapy. This TCR came from a human donor with aplastic anemia. The chain is built from TRBV12-3 or TRBV12-4 and TRBJ1-5; D is unclear. Sequenced sample: sorted CD4+, CD8+, or CD8+CD57+ T cells (not recorded which) from PBMCs. The DNA of the CDR3 is TGTGCCAGCAGTCTAGGTAGGCCTCAGCCCCAGCATTTT. Translating it yields CASSLGRPQPQHF.